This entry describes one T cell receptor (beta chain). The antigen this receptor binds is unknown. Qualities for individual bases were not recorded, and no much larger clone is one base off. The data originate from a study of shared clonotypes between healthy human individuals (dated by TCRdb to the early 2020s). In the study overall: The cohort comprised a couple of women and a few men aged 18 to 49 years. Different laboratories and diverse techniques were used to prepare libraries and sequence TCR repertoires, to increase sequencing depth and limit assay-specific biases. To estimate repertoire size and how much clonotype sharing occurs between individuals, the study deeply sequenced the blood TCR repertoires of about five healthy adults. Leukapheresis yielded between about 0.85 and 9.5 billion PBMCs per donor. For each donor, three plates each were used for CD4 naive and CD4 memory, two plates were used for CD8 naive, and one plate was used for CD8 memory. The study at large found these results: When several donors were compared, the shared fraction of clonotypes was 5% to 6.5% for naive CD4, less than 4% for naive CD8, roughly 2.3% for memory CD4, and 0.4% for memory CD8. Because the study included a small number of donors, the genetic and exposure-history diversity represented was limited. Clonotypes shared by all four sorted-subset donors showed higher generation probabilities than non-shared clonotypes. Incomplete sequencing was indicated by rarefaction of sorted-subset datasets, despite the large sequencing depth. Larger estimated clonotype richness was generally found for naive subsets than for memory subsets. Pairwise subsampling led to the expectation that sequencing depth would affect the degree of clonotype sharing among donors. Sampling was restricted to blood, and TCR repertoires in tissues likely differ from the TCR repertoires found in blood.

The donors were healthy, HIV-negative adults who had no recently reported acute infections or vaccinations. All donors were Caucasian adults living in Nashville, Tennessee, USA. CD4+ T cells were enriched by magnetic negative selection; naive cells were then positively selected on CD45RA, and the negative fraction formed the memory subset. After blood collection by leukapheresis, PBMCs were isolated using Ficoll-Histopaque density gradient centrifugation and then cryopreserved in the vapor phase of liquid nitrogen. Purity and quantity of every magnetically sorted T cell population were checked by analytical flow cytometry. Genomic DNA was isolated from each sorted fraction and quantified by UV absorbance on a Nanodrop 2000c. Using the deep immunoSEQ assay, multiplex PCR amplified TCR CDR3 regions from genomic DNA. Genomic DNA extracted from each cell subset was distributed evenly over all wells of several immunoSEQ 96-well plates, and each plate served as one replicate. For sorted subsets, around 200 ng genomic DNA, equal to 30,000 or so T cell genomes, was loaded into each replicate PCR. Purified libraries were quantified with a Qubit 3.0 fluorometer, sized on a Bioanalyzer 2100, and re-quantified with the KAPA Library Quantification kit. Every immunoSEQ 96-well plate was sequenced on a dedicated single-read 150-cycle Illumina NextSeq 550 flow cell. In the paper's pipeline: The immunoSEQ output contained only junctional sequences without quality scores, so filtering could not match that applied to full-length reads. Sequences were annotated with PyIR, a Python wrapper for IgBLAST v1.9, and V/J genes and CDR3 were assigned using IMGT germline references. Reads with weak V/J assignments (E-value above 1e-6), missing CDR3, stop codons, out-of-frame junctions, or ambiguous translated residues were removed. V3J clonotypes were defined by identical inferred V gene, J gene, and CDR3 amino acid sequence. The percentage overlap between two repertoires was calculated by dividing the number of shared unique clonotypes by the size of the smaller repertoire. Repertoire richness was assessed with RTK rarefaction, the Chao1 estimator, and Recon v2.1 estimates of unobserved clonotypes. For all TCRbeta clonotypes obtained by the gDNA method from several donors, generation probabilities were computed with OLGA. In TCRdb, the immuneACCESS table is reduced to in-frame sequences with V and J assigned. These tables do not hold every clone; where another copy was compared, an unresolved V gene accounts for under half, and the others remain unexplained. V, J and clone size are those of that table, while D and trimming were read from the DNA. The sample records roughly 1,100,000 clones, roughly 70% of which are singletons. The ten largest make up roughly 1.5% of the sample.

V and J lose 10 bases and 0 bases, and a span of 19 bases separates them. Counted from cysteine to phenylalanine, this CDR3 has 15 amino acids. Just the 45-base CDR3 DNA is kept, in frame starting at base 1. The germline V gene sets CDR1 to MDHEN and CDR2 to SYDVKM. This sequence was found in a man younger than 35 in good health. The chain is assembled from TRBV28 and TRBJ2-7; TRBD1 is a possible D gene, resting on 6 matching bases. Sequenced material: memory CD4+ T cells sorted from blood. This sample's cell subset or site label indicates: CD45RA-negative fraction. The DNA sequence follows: TGTGCCATTACGGACAGTTCAATGAGCTCCTACGAGCAGTACTTC. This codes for CAITDSSMSSYEQYF.